This TCR beta chain was recovered during a study of shared clonotypes between healthy human individuals. The quantity of DNA used in unsorted PBMC replicate PCRs was 250 to 350 ng, corresponding to 25,000 to 35,000 T cell genomes. Per the study methods: ImmunoSEQ only sent back junction sequences with no quality scores, so filtering was done differently. Profiling relied on immunoSEQ multiplex PCR, and the TCRdb table lists in-frame clones only, not all of them. Clone size and the V and J calls come from that table; the DNA yielded D and trimming. The sample has about 600,000 clones, roughly 79% seen once. Study-level findings and limits: Sampling involved blood alone; tissue repertoires likely differ.

The CDR3 is 13 residues long. Germline values: CDR1 WNHNN, CDR2 SYGVQD (reference sequence). The V gene end was trimmed by 7 bases and the J gene end by 4 bases; junction bases not matched to a gene: 6. Notes on this clone: What it binds is unknown.

The chain links TRBV10-1 to TRBJ1-1, with 7 positions matching TRBD1. The specimen was PBMCs. The TCR originated in a woman in her thirties or forties in good health. Some clones in this sample may be carry-over from other donors' samples. CDR3 DNA: TGCGCCAGCAAGTTACCAGGGGGCACTGAAGCTTTCTTT. Translating it yields CASKLPGGTEAFF.